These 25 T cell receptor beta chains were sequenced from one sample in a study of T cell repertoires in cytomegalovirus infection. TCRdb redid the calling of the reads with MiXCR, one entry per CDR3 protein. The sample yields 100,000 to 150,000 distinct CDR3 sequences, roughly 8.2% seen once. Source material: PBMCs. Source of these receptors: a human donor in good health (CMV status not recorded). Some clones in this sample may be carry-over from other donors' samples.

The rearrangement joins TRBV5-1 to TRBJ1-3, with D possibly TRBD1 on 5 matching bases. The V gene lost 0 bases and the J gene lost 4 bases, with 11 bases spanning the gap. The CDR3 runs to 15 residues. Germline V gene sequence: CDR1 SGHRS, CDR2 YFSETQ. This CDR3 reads CASSLEPGTGNTIYF. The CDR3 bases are TGCGCCAGCAGCTTGGAGCCAGGGACGGGAAACACCATATATTTT. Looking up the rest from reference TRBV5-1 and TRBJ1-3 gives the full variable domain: KAGVTQTPRYLIKTRGQQVTLSCSPISGHRSVSWYQQTPGQGLQFLFEYFSETQRNKGNFPGRFSGRQFSNSRSEMNVSTLELGDSALYLCASSLEPGTGNTIYFGEGSWLTVV.

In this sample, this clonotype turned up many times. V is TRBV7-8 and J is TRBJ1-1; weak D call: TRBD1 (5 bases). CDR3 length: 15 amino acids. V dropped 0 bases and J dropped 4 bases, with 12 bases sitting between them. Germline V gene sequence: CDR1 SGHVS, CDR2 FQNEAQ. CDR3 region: CASSLAPGRGTEAFF. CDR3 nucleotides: TGTGCCAGCAGCTTAGCGCCAGGGAGGGGCACTGAAGCTTTCTTT.

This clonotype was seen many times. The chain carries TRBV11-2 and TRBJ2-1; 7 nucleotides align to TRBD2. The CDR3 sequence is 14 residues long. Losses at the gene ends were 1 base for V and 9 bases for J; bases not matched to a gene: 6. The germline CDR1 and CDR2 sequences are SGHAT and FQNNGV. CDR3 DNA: TGTGCCAGCAGCTTAGTCGCAGGGAGGGTTGAGCAGTTCTTC. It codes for CASSLVAGRVEQFF.

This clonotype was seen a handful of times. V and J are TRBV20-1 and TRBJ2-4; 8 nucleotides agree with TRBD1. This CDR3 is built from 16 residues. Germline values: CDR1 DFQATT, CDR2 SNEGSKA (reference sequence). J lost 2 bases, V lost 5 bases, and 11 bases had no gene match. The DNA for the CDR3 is TGCAGTGCTGGGGGACAGGCTATACTAACCAAAAACATTCAGTACTTC. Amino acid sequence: CSAGGQAILTKNIQYF.

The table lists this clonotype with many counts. The CDR3 DNA follows: TGTGCCAGCAACCGACAGGTGAACACTGAAGCTTTCTTT. It codes for CASNRQVNTEAFF. The chain uses TRBV6-5 and TRBJ1-1; TRBD1 is a possible D gene (6 bases). Germline-derived CDR1 and CDR2 are MNHEY and SVGAGI. This CDR3 is 13 amino acids long. V dropped 7 bases and J dropped 0 bases, with 9 bases sitting between them.

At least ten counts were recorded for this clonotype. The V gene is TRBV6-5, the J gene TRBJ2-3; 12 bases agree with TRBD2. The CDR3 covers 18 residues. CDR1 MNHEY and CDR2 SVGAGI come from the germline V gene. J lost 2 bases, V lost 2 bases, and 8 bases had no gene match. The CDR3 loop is CASSYVLAGGSLTDTQYF. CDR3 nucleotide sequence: TGTGCCAGCAGTTACGTACTAGCGGGGGGCTCCCTCACAGATACGCAGTATTTT.

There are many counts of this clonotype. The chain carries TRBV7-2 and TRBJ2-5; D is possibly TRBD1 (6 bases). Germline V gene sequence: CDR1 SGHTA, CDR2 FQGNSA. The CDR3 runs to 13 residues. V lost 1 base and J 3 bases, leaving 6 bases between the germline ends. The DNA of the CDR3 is TGTGCCAGCAGCTTAGGACAGGAAGAGACCCAGTACTTC. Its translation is CASSLGQEETQYF.

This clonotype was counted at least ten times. This CDR3 is CASSFLATNEKLFF. CDR3 sequence (DNA): TGTGCCAGCAGCTTTCTGGCAACTAATGAAAAACTGTTTTTT. This chain connects TRBV7-2 to TRBJ1-4; D is unclear. The CDR3 runs 14 residues. V was pared by 3 bases and J by 0 bases, with 5 bases between. In germline, CDR1 is SGHTA, CDR2 FQGNSA.

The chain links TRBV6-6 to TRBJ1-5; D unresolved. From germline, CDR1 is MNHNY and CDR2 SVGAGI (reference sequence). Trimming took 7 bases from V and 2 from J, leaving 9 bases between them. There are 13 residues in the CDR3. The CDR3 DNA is TGTGCCAGCAAGGGAACAGGCAATCAGCCCCAGCATTTT. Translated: CASKGTGNQPQHF.

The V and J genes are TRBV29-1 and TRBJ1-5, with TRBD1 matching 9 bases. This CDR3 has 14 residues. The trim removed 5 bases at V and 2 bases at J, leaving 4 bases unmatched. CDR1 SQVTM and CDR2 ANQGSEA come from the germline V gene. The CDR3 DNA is TGCAGCGTTTCGGGACAGGGTGGCAATCAGCCCCAGCATTTT. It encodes CSVSGQGGNQPQHF.

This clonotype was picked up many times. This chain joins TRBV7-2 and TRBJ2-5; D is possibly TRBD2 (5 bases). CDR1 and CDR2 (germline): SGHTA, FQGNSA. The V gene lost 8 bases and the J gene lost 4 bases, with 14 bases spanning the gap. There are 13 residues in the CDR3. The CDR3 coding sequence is TGTGCCAGCGGAGGTGGTGTCGGAGAGACCCAGTACTTC. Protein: CASGGGVGETQYF.

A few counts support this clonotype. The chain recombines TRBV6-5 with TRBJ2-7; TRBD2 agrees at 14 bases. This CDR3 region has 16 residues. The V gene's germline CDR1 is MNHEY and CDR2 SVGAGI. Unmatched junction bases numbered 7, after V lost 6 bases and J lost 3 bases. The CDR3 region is CASSRTSGGSFYEQYF. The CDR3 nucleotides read TGTGCCAGCAGCCGGACTAGCGGGGGGTCGTTCTACGAGCAGTACTTC.

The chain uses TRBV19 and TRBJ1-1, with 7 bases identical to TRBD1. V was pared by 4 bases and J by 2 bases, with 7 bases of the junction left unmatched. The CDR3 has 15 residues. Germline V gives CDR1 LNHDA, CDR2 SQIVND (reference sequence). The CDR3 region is CASSTGQDVNTEAFF. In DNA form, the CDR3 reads TGTGCCAGTAGTACCGGACAGGATGTTAACACTGAAGCTTTCTTT.

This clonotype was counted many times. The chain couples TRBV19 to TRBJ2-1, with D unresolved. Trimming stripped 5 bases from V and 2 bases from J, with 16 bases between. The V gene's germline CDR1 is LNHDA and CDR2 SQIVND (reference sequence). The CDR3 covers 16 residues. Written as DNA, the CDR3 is TGTGCCAGTAGTTTCCTGTCTCTAGTCACCTACAATGAGCAGTTCTTC. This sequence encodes CASSFLSLVTYNEQFF.

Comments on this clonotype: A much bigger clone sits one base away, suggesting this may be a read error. The CDR3 DNA reads as TGTGCCCGCAGTTACGTCCAGGGGGGGGGGCTCAATGAGCAGTTCTTC. Protein sequence: CARSYVQGGGLNEQFF. This chain connects TRBV6-5 to TRBJ2-1; D assignment may be TRBD1 or TRBD2 (7 bases each). The CDR3 runs to 16 residues. Germline loops: CDR1 MNHEY, CDR2 SVGAGI.

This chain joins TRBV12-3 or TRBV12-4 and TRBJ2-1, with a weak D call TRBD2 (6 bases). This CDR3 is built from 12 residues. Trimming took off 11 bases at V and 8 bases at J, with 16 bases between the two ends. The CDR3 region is CAARFGGDEQFF. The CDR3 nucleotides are TGTGCCGCGCGGTTTGGCGGGGATGAGCAGTTCTTC.

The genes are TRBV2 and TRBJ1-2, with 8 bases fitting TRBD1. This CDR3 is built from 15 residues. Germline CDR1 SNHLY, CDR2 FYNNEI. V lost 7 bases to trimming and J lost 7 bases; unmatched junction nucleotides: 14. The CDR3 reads CASTQGGTGFSGYTF. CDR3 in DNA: TGTGCCAGCACTCAAGGAGGGACAGGCTTTAGTGGCTACACCTTC.

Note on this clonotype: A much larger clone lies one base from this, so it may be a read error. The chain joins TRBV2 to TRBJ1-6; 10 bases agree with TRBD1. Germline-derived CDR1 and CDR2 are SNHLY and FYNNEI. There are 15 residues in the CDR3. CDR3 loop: CGSRLTGGRNSPLHF. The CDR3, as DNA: TGTGGCAGCAGGTTGACAGGGGGCCGTAATTCACCCCTCCACTTT.

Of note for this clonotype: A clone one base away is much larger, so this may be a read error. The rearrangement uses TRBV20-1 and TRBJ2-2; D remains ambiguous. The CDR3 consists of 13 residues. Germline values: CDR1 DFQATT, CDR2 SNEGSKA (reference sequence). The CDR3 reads CSANQGSTWELFF. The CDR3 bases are TGCAGTGCTAATCAAGGATCCACCTGGGAGCTGTTTTTT.

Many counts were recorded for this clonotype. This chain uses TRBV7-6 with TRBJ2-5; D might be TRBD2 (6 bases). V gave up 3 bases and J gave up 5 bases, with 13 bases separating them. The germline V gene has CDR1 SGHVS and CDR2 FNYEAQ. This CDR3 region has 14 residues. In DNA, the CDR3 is TGTGCCAGCAGCTTTCGCCGGGGGTCTGAGACCCAGTACTTC. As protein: CASSFRRGSETQYF.

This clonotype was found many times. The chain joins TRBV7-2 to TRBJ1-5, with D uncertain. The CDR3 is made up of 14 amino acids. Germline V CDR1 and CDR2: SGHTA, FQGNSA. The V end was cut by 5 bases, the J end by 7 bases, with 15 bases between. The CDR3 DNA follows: TGTGCCAGCAGCCCGGGTGATGAGGGCCAGCCCCAGCATTTT. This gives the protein CASSPGDEGQPQHF.

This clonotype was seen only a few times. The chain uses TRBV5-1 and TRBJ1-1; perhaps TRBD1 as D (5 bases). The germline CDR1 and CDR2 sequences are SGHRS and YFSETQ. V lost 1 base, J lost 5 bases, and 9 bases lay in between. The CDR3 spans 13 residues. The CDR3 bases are TGCGCCAGCAGCTTGATCCAGGGAACTGAAGCTTTCTTT. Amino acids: CASSLIQGTEAFF.

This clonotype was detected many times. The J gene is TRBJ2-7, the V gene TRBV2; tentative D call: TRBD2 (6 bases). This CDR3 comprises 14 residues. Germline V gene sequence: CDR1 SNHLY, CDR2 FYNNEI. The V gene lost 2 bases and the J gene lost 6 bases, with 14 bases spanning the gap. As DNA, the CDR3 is TGTGCCAGCAGTGAAAGCGGGCCTCCTGGCGAGCAGTACTTC. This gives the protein CASSESGPPGEQYF.

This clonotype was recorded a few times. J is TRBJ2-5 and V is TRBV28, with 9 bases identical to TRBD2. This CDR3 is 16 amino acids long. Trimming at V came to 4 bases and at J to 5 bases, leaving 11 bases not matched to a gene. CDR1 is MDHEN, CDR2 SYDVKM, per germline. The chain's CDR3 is CASSYRRGGPWETQYF. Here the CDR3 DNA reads TGTGCCAGCAGTTACCGGCGGGGGGGCCCCTGGGAGACCCAGTACTTC.

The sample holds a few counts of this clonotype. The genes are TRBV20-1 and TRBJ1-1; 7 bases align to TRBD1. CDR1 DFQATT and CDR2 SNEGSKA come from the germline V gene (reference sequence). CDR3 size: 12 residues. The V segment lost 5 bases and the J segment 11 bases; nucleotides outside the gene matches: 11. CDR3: CSAPNQGDRAFF. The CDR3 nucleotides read TGCAGTGCTCCTAATCAGGGGGATAGGGCTTTCTTT.